One and the same sample provided the 27 T cell receptor beta chains below, sequenced in a study of cytotoxic CD8 clonotypes in ibrutinib-treated CLL (dated by TCRdb to the early 2020s). The library was built by means of the immunoSEQ multiplex PCR assay. The table was pulled from immuneACCESS by TCRdb, which kept in-frame rearrangements only. Such tables lose some clones; where checked, under half of the loss comes from unresolved V genes, and the rest has no known cause. In this sample the table shows 97,000 or so clones, around 73% of which occur a single time. Of the sample, approximately 30% is held by the ten largest clones. What the time point label conveys for this sample: approximately 11 months on ibrutinib. The source material was PBMCs, sampled after 12 months of ibrutinib treatment. These receptors were obtained from a human donor with chronic lymphocytic leukemia.

This clone was picked up one time. J is TRBJ1-1 and V is TRBV6-6, with D maybe TRBD1 (5 bases). The CDR3 is 14 amino acids. The germline V and J ends were trimmed by 6 bases and 8 bases, with 19 bases remaining between them. Germline CDR1 reads MNHNY; CDR2 reads SVGAGI (reference sequence). The CDR3 loop is CASRRGPQGTEAFF. For the CDR3, the DNA is TGTGCCAGCAGAAGGGGCCCCCAAGGGACGGAAGCTTTCTTT.

The chain carries TRBV10-2 and TRBJ2-7; D gene uncertain. With 3 bases removed from V and 3 bases from J, the gap between germline ends came to 6 bases. CDR1 is WSHSY and CDR2 is SAAADI in the germline V gene. The CDR3 is made up of 12 amino acids. The chain's CDR3 is CASSERVYEQYF. The CDR3 bases are TGCGCCAGCAGTGAAAGGGTCTACGAGCAGTACTTC.

This chain joins TRBV7-2 and TRBJ2-7; D unresolved. V lost 5 bases and J 6 bases, leaving 14 bases between the germline ends. This CDR3 has 13 amino acids. Germline V gene lookup returns CDR1 SGHTA and CDR2 FQGNSA. The CDR3, as DNA: TGTGCCAGCAGCCTGAACCTCTGGGGCGAGCAGTACTTC. Its protein product is CASSLNLWGEQYF.

This clone was seen a few times. The V gene is TRBV6-1, the J gene TRBJ2-3; maybe TRBD2 (6 bases). Trimming cost V 8 bases and J 4 bases, with 13 bases left between them. Germline assignment: CDR1 MNHNS and CDR2 SASEGT. The CDR3 spans 13 residues. CDR3 sequence: CASSRERADTQYF. For the CDR3, the DNA is TGTGCCAGCTCCCGGGAGAGGGCAGATACGCAGTATTTT.

CDR3 DNA sequence: TGCGCCAGCAGCCTGGACAGACCCGTGGTGGACATTCAGTACTTC. Amino acid sequence: CASSLDRPVVDIQYF. V is TRBV5-1 and J is TRBJ2-4; D perhaps matches TRBD1 (6 bases). This CDR3 region has 15 residues. Germline CDR1 and CDR2: SGHRS and YFSETQ. V was pared by 4 bases and J by 8 bases, with 19 bases between.

CDR3 bases: TGTGCCAGCAGCGCACACCCCGGGGGGAGCTATGGCTACACCTTC. Translation: CASSAHPGGSYGYTF. The chain combines TRBV9 with TRBJ1-2, with D possibly being TRBD1 (5 bases). V lost 3 bases to trimming and J lost 4 bases, with 16 bases between them. Per the germline V gene, CDR1 is SGDLS and CDR2 is YYNGEE. The CDR3 runs 15 residues.

The chain recombines TRBV5-1 with TRBJ1-2; a weak D match, TRBD1 (6 bases). The CDR3 has 14 amino acids. Looked up from germline, CDR1 is SGHRS and CDR2 is YFSETQ. V was shortened by 0 bases and J by 8 bases, with 14 bases between the two germline ends. CDR3 in amino acids: CASSLDRAGEGYTF. DNA of the CDR3: TGCGCCAGCAGCTTGGACAGGGCAGGGGAGGGCTACACCTTC.

The chain has TRBV29-1 and TRBJ2-7; D unclear. The CDR3 runs 11 residues. V lost 3 bases and J 3 bases, leaving 6 bases between the germline ends. The germline CDR1 and CDR2 sequences are SQVTM and ANQGSEA. CDR3 sequence: CSVEGNYEQYF. The CDR3 DNA sequence: TGCAGCGTTGAGGGTAACTACGAGCAGTACTTC.

The chain carries TRBV5-5 and TRBJ1-1; 9 positions agree with TRBD1. Germline trimming cut 0 bases from V and 3 bases from J; bases unmatched to any gene: 3. The CDR3 loop spans 15 amino acids. The germline V gene has CDR1 SGHKS and CDR2 YYEKEE (reference sequence). The CDR3 loop is CASSLGRTGDTEAFF. Here the CDR3 DNA reads TGTGCCAGCAGCTTGGGACGGACAGGGGACACTGAAGCTTTCTTT.

The chain links TRBV10-1 to TRBJ2-1; maybe TRBD2 (6 bases). CDR3 length: 15 residues. Germline V gives CDR1 WNHNN, CDR2 SYGVQD (reference sequence). V was trimmed by 2 bases and J by 5 bases, leaving 13 bases between them. CDR3 in DNA: TGCGCCAGCAGTGAGATCTCGGCGGGACACAATGAGCAGTTCTTC. This encodes CASSEISAGHNEQFF.

The J gene is TRBJ2-7, the V gene TRBV18; 9 bases map to TRBD1. Trimming removed 0 bases from V and 6 bases from J; junction bases left unmatched: 9. CDR3 length: 16 residues. Germline loops: CDR1 KGHSH, CDR2 LQKENI. Written as DNA, the CDR3 is TGTGCCAGCTCACCACCAGGGACAGGGTATGGAGGCGAGCAGTACTTC. It translates to CASSPPGTGYGGEQYF. The entire variable domain, with the rest obtained from reference TRBV18 and TRBJ2-7, is as follows: NAGVMQNPRHLVRRRGQEARLRCSPMKGHSHVYWYRQLPEEGLKFMVYLQKENIIDESGMPKERFSAEFPKEGPSILRIQQVVRGDSAAYFCASSPPGTGYGGEQYFGPGTRLTVT.

The chain recombines TRBV11-2 with TRBJ2-5, with 8 bases aligning to TRBD1. The CDR3 sequence is 15 residues long. J was trimmed by 4 bases and V by 2 bases; bases with no gene match: 6. Germline V lookup: CDR1 SGHAT, CDR2 FQNNGV. DNA of the CDR3: TGTGCCAGCAGCTTACAGGGGGCTGTCGGAGAGACCCAGTACTTC. This translates into CASSLQGAVGETQYF.

The chain has TRBV7-2 and TRBJ1-1, with a possible D match to TRBD1 (5 bases). Germline CDR1 SGHTA, CDR2 FQGNSA. CDR3 size: 16 residues. Trimming took off 1 base at V and 2 bases at J, with 14 bases between the two ends. The chain's CDR3 is CASSLVSGGYNTEAFF. CDR3 sequence (DNA): TGTGCCAGCAGCTTAGTTTCGGGGGGATATAACACTGAAGCTTTCTTT.

This rearrangement joins TRBV9 to TRBJ1-3, with TRBD1 matching over 10 bases. Trimming cost V 3 bases and J 4 bases; bases outside gene matches: 7. There are 16 residues in the CDR3. From germline, CDR1 is SGDLS and CDR2 YYNGEE. The CDR3 DNA reads as TGTGCCAGCAGCGAGACGGGACAGGGGTCAGGAAACACCATATATTTT. Amino acids: CASSETGQGSGNTIYF.

V is TRBV2 and J is TRBJ1-1; the D is unclear. Deletions cut 2 bases from V and 1 base from J, with 8 bases between. In germline, CDR1 is SNHLY, CDR2 FYNNEI. The CDR3 runs to 14 residues. This CDR3 reads CASSERGGNTEAFF. DNA for the CDR3: TGTGCCAGCAGTGAACGGGGTGGGAACACTGAAGCTTTCTTT.

This chain joins TRBV14 and TRBJ2-7, with a weak D call TRBD1 (8 bases). The germline V and J ends were trimmed by 2 bases and 4 bases, with 15 bases remaining between them. CDR3 size: 15 residues. Germline V CDR1 and CDR2: SGHDN, FVKESK. The DNA for the CDR3 is TGTGCCAGCAGCCAACTACAGGGGGGGCGATACGAGCAGTACTTC. Translation: CASSQLQGGRYEQYF.

The chain has TRBV2 and TRBJ1-4, with TRBD1 matching 10 bases. Germline lookup yields CDR1 SNHLY and CDR2 FYNNEI. V trimming: 5 bases; J trimming: 8 bases; junction bases outside the gene matches: 8. The CDR3 is 15 residues long. The CDR3 DNA follows: TGTGCCAGCAGTCCGACAGGGGGCCTGGGAGAAAAACTGTTTTTT. Its translation: CASSPTGGLGEKLFF.

The V call is TRBV19, the J call TRBJ1-2, with a weak D call TRBD1 (5 bases). The germline CDR1 and CDR2 sequences are LNHDA and SQIVND (reference sequence). The V end was cut by 5 bases, the J end by 2 bases, with 18 bases between. CDR3 length: 16 amino acids. CDR3 coding DNA: TGTGCCAGTAGTGTACACTCCCGGAACAGGAACTATGGCTACACCTTC. Translated, it gives CASSVHSRNRNYGYTF.

The V call is TRBV4-2, the J call TRBJ2-2, with D tentatively TRBD1 (5 bases). CDR3 length: 15 amino acids. CDR1 is LGHNA and CDR2 is YNFKEQ in the germline V gene. The ends were cut back, 5 bases at V and 1 base at J, with 11 bases in the middle. CDR3: CASSVPGLNTGELFF. In DNA form, the CDR3 reads TGTGCCAGCAGCGTACCAGGGTTGAACACCGGGGAGCTGTTTTTT.

This chain connects TRBV10-2 to TRBJ2-1; 7 positions match TRBD1. CDR1 WSHSY and CDR2 SAAADI come from the germline V gene. Losses at the gene ends were 11 bases for V and 8 bases for J; bases not matched to a gene: 12. The length of the CDR3 is 13 residues. The CDR3: CACKGAGRDEQFF. In DNA form, the CDR3 reads TGCGCCTGCAAGGGGGCAGGAAGGGATGAGCAGTTCTTC.

The genes are TRBV7-2 and TRBJ2-3; possibly TRBD1 or TRBD2 for D (5 bases each). Germline-derived CDR1 and CDR2 are SGHTA and FQGNSA. This CDR3 spans 13 amino acids. The V end was cut by 5 bases, the J end by 6 bases, with 12 bases between. As DNA, the CDR3 is TGTGCCAGCAGCAAGATTTGGGGGGATACGCAGTATTTT. Residues: CASSKIWGDTQYF. Full variable domain (outside the CDR3, taken from reference TRBV7-2 and TRBJ2-3): GAGVSQSPSNKVTEKGKDVELRCDPISGHTALYWYRQSLGQGLEFLIYFQGNSAPDKSGLPSDRFSAERTGGSVSTLTIQRTQQEDSAVYLCASSKIWGDTQYFGPGTRLTVL.

About this clone: The junction departs from the called germline gene at one end, perhaps through a read error. This rearrangement joins TRBV11-1 to TRBJ1-1, with 7 bases lining up with TRBD1. From germline, CDR1 is SGHAT and CDR2 FQDESV (reference sequence). The CDR3 loop spans 18 amino acids. CDR3 sequence reads: CASSLAVGTENMNTEAFF. CDR3 DNA: TGTGCCAGCAGCCTAGCCGTGGGGACAGAAAATATGAACACTGAAGCTTTCTTT. Looking up the rest from reference TRBV11-1 and TRBJ1-1 gives the full variable domain: EAEVAQSPRYKITEKSQAVAFWCDPISGHATLYWYRQILGQGPELLVQFQDESVVDDSQLPKDRFSAERLKGVDSTLKIQPAELGDSAMYLCASSLAVGTENMNTEAFFGQGTRLTVV.

This clone was observed once. The V and J genes are TRBV11-2 and TRBJ2-5, with 11 bases that match TRBD2. There are 17 residues in the CDR3. Germline V gene data show CDR1 as SGHAT and CDR2 as FQNNGV. V shed 3 bases and J 5 bases; nucleotides not matched to a gene: 11. The CDR3: CASSLEFSGGARETQYF. CDR3 DNA: TGTGCCAGCAGCTTGGAATTTAGCGGGGGGGCCAGGGAGACCCAGTACTTC.

In this sample, this clone turned up a few times. The genes are TRBV6-6 and TRBJ1-1, with D tentatively TRBD1 (6 bases). V lost 5 bases and J lost 5, with 15 bases in between. The germline CDR1 and CDR2 sequences are MNHNY and SVGAGI (reference sequence). There are 14 residues in the CDR3. Here the CDR3 reads CASSPVRGATEAFF. The CDR3 DNA follows: TGTGCCAGCAGTCCGGTCCGGGGGGCAACTGAAGCTTTCTTT.

The rearrangement links TRBV27 to TRBJ1-4; 12 bases agree with TRBD1. The CDR3 is 18 residues long. With 6 bases clipped from V and 8 bases from J, the junction kept 16 bases outside the gene matches. The V gene's germline CDR1 is MNHEY and CDR2 SMNVEV (reference sequence). Here the CDR3 DNA reads TGTGCCAGCAGCCTCCTTCCCGGGACAGGGGGCGCTGGGGAAAAACTGTTTTTT. It is translated as CASSLLPGTGGAGEKLFF.

CDR3 protein: CASSYGRNQPQHF. CDR3 sequence (DNA): TGTGCCAGCAGTTACGGTCGAAATCAGCCCCAGCATTTT. The rearrangement uses TRBV6-5 and TRBJ1-5; D unclear. The germline V and J ends were trimmed by 2 bases and 4 bases, with 6 bases remaining between them. Germline V lookup: CDR1 MNHEY, CDR2 SVGAGI. This CDR3 is built from 13 residues.

The gene calls are TRBV7-3 and TRBJ2-1, with TRBD2 matching 10 bases. V shed 6 bases and J 7 bases; nucleotides not matched to a gene: 12. Germline V lookup: CDR1 SGHTA, CDR2 FQGTGA. The CDR3 runs 16 residues. The CDR3 loop reads CASSPTELAGRNEQFF. The CDR3 region has the DNA TGTGCCAGCAGTCCGACTGAACTAGCGGGACGGAATGAGCAGTTCTTC.